The rows below give T cell receptor beta chains drawn from one sample of a study of blood T cell repertoires in COVID-19. The assay was immunoSEQ multiplex PCR, and TCRdb's table has in-frame clones only and misses some. The repertoire includes 25,000 to 35,000 clones, around 92% of them detected once, and approximately 0.78% sits in the top ten. The specimen sequenced was peripheral blood. These receptors originate from a woman in her 70s with COVID-19, enrolled during active disease. The CDR3 runs from the conserved cysteine through the conserved F or W. The D gene is left open where the match is weak. A row's size may be missing; if present it is once, few, many or a size class.

abundance	v_gene	d_gene	j_gene	CDR3aa	CDR3nt
-	TRBV9	TRBD1	TRBJ1-5	CASSVGEGAYQPQHF	TGTGCCAGCAGCGTAGGCGAGGGGGCGTATCAGCCCCAGCATTTT
-	TRBV19	TRBD1	TRBJ2-2	CASSNRGYDGELFF	TGTGCCAGTAGTAACAGGGGTTATGACGGGGAGCTGTTTTTT
-	TRBV5-1	-	TRBJ2-7	CASRSGGTASYEQYF	TGCGCCAGCCGCTCTGGAGGGACAGCTTCCTACGAGCAGTACTTC
-	TRBV7-2	-	TRBJ1-1	CASSLWGGLNTEAFF	TGTGCCAGCAGCTTATGGGGGGGTTTGAACACTGAAGCTTTCTTT
-	TRBV6-5	TRBD1	TRBJ1-1	CASRSPDRYEAFF	TGTGCCAGCAGATCACCGGACAGGTATGAAGCTTTCTTT
-	TRBV7-2	TRBD1	TRBJ1-4	CASSPGQGNEKLFF	TGTGCCAGCAGCCCGGGACAGGGAAACGAAAAACTGTTTTTT
-	TRBV5-1	TRBD2	TRBJ2-1	CASIDAGTSVNEQFF	TGCGCCAGTATCGACGCCGGGACTAGTGTCAATGAGCAGTTCTTC
-	TRBV10-3	TRBD1	TRBJ2-7	CAINPSPGQGSHEQYF	TGTGCCATCAACCCATCTCCAGGACAGGGTTCCCACGAGCAGTACTTC
-	TRBV7-2	TRBD1	TRBJ1-2	CASSLGWDRAGYTF	TGTGCCAGCAGCTTGGGCTGGGACAGGGCTGGCTACACCTTC
-	TRBV10-3	-	TRBJ1-3	CAIRDTQGYSGNTIYF	TGTGCCATCAGGGATACACAGGGATACTCTGGAAACACCATATATTTT
-	TRBV6-2/TRBV6-3	-	TRBJ2-1	CASSYPDRFPYNEQFF	TGTGCCAGCAGTTATCCCGACAGGTTCCCCTACAATGAGCAGTTCTTC
-	TRBV9	TRBD1	TRBJ2-2	CASSEGQGGTGELFF	TGTGCCAGCAGCGAGGGACAGGGGGGCACCGGGGAGCTGTTTTTT
-	TRBV30	TRBD1	TRBJ1-5	CAWKTGGNQPQHF	TGTGCCTGGAAGACAGGGGGCAATCAGCCCCAGCATTTT
-	TRBV7-9	TRBD1	TRBJ2-1	CASSFDRGGNEQFF	TGTGCCAGCAGCTTTGACAGGGGCGGCAATGAGCAGTTCTTC
-	TRBV7-9	TRBD1	TRBJ1-4	CASSFGQGVEKLFF	TGTGCCAGCAGCTTCGGACAGGGAGTCGAAAAACTGTTTTTT
-	TRBV18	TRBD1	TRBJ2-2	CASSTRTGNTGELFF	TGTGCCAGCTCAACCCGGACAGGGAACACCGGGGAGCTGTTTTTT
-	TRBV11-2	-	TRBJ1-1	CASSLTAGEGNTEAFF	TGTGCCAGCAGCTTAACGGCAGGGGAAGGGAACACTGAAGCTTTCTTT
-	TRBV23-1	TRBD1	TRBJ1-5	CASSQLTDRTSRRCNQPQHF	TGCGCCAGCAGTCAACTTACGGACAGGACCAGTCGGCGTTGCAATCAGCCCCAGCATTTT
-	TRBV6-5	TRBD1	TRBJ2-3	CASSWTGASTDTQYF	TGTGCCAGCAGTTGGACAGGGGCTAGCACAGATACGCAGTATTTT
-	TRBV15	-	TRBJ1-1	CATTRLRQGNTEAFF	TGTGCCACCACCCGCCTGAGGCAGGGGAACACTGAAGCTTTCTTT
-	TRBV27	-	TRBJ2-3	CASSHYGQPDTQYF	TGTGCCAGCAGTCATTACGGACAGCCAGATACGCAGTATTTT
-	TRBV29-1	-	TRBJ2-7	CSAGSGYYEQYF	TGCAGCGCTGGTAGCGGCTACTACGAGCAGTACTTC
-	TRBV15	-	TRBJ2-7	CATSRGQVYEQYF	TGTGCCACCAGCAGAGGACAGGTCTACGAGCAGTACTTC
-	TRBV28	TRBD1	TRBJ2-1	CASSYGQGYNEQFF	TGTGCCAGCAGTTACGGACAGGGTTACAATGAGCAGTTCTTC
-	TRBV20-1	TRBD1	TRBJ1-5	CSASWQGDQPQHF	TGCAGTGCTAGTTGGCAGGGGGATCAGCCCCAGCATTTT
few	TRBV6-5	-	TRBJ1-5	CASTSLRGNQPQHF	TGTGCCAGCACCTCTCTCAGGGGCAATCAGCCCCAGCATTTT
-	TRBV19	-	TRBJ2-5	CASSSGLGGTQYF	TGTGCCAGTAGTAGCGGCTTGGGGGGGACCCAGTACTTC
-	TRBV25-1	TRBD2	TRBJ2-7	CASRRAGFYEQYF	TGTGCCAGCAGGCGAGCGGGATTTTACGAGCAGTACTTC
-	TRBV19	-	TRBJ1-1	CASMAAHTEAFF	TGTGCCAGTATGGCCGCCCACACTGAAGCTTTCTTT
-	TRBV21-1	-	TRBJ2-5	CASSKGETSGFGQETQYF	TGTGCCAGCAGCAAAGGGGAGACTAGCGGGTTTGGGCAAGAGACCCAGTACTTC
-	TRBV19	TRBD1	TRBJ1-6	CASSQQQGQKNSPLHF	TGTGCCAGTAGTCAACAACAGGGACAGAAGAATTCACCCCTCCACTTT
-	TRBV28	TRBD1	TRBJ2-3	CATRTGGADTQYF	TGTGCCACCAGGACAGGGGGGGCAGATACGCAGTATTTT
-	TRBV28	TRBD2	TRBJ2-1	CASSSSSGGVSSYNEQFF	TGTGCCAGCAGTTCCTCTAGCGGAGGGGTTAGCTCCTACAATGAGCAGTTCTTC
once	TRBV7-2	TRBD2	TRBJ2-7	CASSLGTAGGGGEQYF	TGTGCCAGCAGCTTAGGAACAGCGGGAGGAGGAGGCGAGCAGTACTTC
medium-sized	TRBV28	-	TRBJ1-2	CASSFLPEVYGYTF	TGTGCCAGCAGTTTCCTTCCAGAGGTCTATGGCTACACCTTC
-	TRBV6-5	-	TRBJ1-4	CASKHRDEKLFF	TGTGCCAGCAAACACAGGGATGAAAAACTGTTTTTT
-	TRBV6-5	-	TRBJ1-4	CASSLVEGLEKLFF	TGTGCCAGCAGTCTGGTCGAGGGTCTTGAAAAACTGTTTTTT
few	TRBV27	TRBD2	TRBJ2-7	CASSITGTSGSYEQYF	TGTGCCAGCAGTATAACCGGGACTAGCGGTTCCTACGAGCAGTACTTC
-	TRBV7-8	-	TRBJ1-2	CASSLRPGSNYGYTF	TGTGCCAGCAGCTTACGACCAGGTTCCAACTATGGCTACACCTTC
-	TRBV6-2/TRBV6-3	TRBD1	TRBJ2-1	CASSPQGAQHNEQFF	TGTGCCAGCAGTCCACAGGGGGCGCAACACAATGAGCAGTTCTTC
-	TRBV7-9	-	TRBJ2-7	CASSLDGESSYEQYF	TGTGCCAGCAGCTTAGACGGAGAAAGCTCCTACGAGCAGTACTTC
once	TRBV29-1	-	TRBJ1-1	CSVEDRGGRGGAGTEAFF	TGCAGCGTTGAAGATCGGGGAGGGCGTGGGGGCGCGGGCACTGAAGCTTTCTTT
-	TRBV6-2/TRBV6-3	-	TRBJ1-1	CASSYPENTEAFF	TGTGCCAGCAGTTATCCAGAGAACACTGAAGCTTTCTTT
-	TRBV5-3	-	TRBJ2-5	CARSSTTGDGKWGPPETQYF	TGTGCCAGAAGCTCAACCACCGGGGATGGGAAGTGGGGTCCACCAGAGACCCAGTACTTC
-	TRBV13	-	TRBJ2-1	CASSANRHEQFF	TGTGCCAGCAGCGCCAACAGGCATGAGCAGTTCTTC
-	TRBV6-6	TRBD1	TRBJ1-2	CASSFDGTANYGYTF	TGTGCCAGCAGTTTTGACGGGACAGCTAACTATGGCTACACCTTC
-	TRBV7-3	-	TRBJ1-5	CASSVDSYQPQHF	TGTGCCAGCAGCGTGGACAGCTATCAGCCCCAGCATTTT
-	TRBV30	-	TRBJ2-1	CAWRAYGEQFF	TGTGCCTGGAGAGCTTACGGTGAGCAGTTCTTC
-	TRBV28	-	TRBJ1-5	CASSSRYQPQHF	TGTGCCAGCAGTTCCAGATATCAGCCCCAGCATTTT
-	TRBV5-1	TRBD2	TRBJ2-1	CASSLDGLAGVNEQFF	TGCGCCAGCAGCTTGGATGGACTAGCGGGAGTCAATGAGCAGTTCTTC
-	TRBV30	TRBD2	TRBJ2-5	CAPPRDYELQETQYF	TGTGCCCCCCCCCGGGACTACGAACTGCAAGAGACCCAGTACTTC
-	TRBV5-1	-	TRBJ1-1	CASSLGGKTEAFF	TGCGCCAGCAGCTTGGGAGGGAAGACTGAAGCTTTCTTT
once	TRBV6-6	-	TRBJ2-7	CASSYSDRGEQYF	TGTGCCAGCAGTTACTCGGACCGGGGCGAGCAGTACTTC
-	TRBV19	TRBD1	TRBJ1-1	CASTPGTGLTEAFF	TGTGCCAGTACACCCGGGACAGGACTGACTGAAGCTTTCTTT
-	TRBV28	-	TRBJ1-3	CASSFQSGNTIYF	TGTGCCAGCAGTTTCCAATCTGGAAACACCATATATTTT
-	TRBV18	TRBD1	TRBJ2-5	CASSLTGETQYF	TGTGCCAGCTCTTTGACAGGGGAGACCCAGTACTTC
-	TRBV6-5	-	TRBJ1-6	CASMRQQPYNSPLHF	TGTGCCAGCATGAGACAGCAACCTTATAATTCACCCCTCCACTTT
-	TRBV4-2	TRBD2	TRBJ2-7	CASSTPRTSGSISYEQYF	TGTGCCAGCAGCACCCCGAGGACTAGCGGGAGTATCTCCTACGAGCAGTACTTC
-	TRBV6-6	-	TRBJ1-1	CASSYHYIAGEAFF	TGTGCCAGCAGTTACCACTACATTGCGGGGGAAGCTTTCTTT
-	TRBV6-1	-	TRBJ1-3	CASSESIFSGNTIYF	TGTGCCAGCAGTGAATCAATTTTCTCTGGAAACACCATATATTTT